This T cell receptor (beta chain) was sequenced during a study of shared clonotypes between healthy human individuals (TCRdb year 2020). A note on the overall study: Three men and two women, aged 18 to 49 years, made up the cohort. For each donor, CD4 naive and CD4 memory were each run on three plates, CD8 naive on two plates, and CD8 memory on one plate. The study deeply sequenced blood TCR repertoires of about 5 healthy adults to estimate repertoire size and the extent of clonotype sharing between individuals. Between about 0.8 and 9.5 billion PBMCs per donor were obtained by leukapheresis. Libraries were prepared and TCR repertoires were sequenced by different laboratories using diverse techniques, in order to increase sequencing depth and limit assay-specific biases.

For the CD8 naive samples, CD45RO-negative cells were positively selected for CCR7, yielding a CD45RA+CCR7+ population from which TemRA cells were excluded. Donors were healthy HIV-negative adults with no recently reported acute infections or vaccinations. Every donor was a Caucasian adult residing in Nashville, Tennessee, USA. Blood was collected by leukapheresis, and PBMCs were isolated by Ficoll-Histopaque density gradient centrifugation and then cryopreserved in liquid nitrogen vapor phase. Analytical flow cytometry was used to check the purity and quantity of each magnetically sorted T cell population. Genomic DNA was isolated from each sorted fraction and quantified by UV absorbance on a Nanodrop 2000c. Trimming at the junction amounts to 5 bases on V and 7 bases on J, and the germline ends lie 18 bases apart. CDR1 SEHNR and CDR2 FQNEAQ are derived from the germline V gene (reference sequence). The CDR3 starts with the cysteine, ends with the phenylalanine, and has 15 residues. The kept DNA is CDR3 alone, 45 bases in frame from the first base.

TCR CDR3 regions were amplified from genomic DNA by multiplex PCR using the deep immunoSEQ assay. Extracted genomic DNA from each cell subset was spread evenly across all wells of several immunoSEQ 96-well plates, with each plate serving as a replicate. For sorted subsets, around 0.2 ug genomic DNA, equal to 30,000 to 35,000 T cell genomes, was loaded into each replicate PCR. The purified libraries were quantified using a Qubit 3.0 fluorometer, sized with a Bioanalyzer 2100, and then quantified again using the KAPA Library Quantification kit. Every immunoSEQ 96-well plate was sequenced on a separate single-read 150-cycle Illumina NextSeq 550 flow cell. The authors processed their data as follows. The immunoSEQ output contained only junctional sequences without quality scores, so filtering could not match that applied to full-length reads. To assign V/J genes and CDR3, sequences were annotated using PyIR, a Python wrapper for IgBLAST v1.9, with IMGT germline references. Any read was removed if the V/J assignment was weak (E-value above 1e-6), the CDR3 was missing, or the read contained stop codons, out-of-frame junctions, or ambiguous translated residues. V3J clonotypes were defined as sequences sharing an identical inferred V gene, J gene, and CDR3 amino acid sequence. Percentage overlap between repertoires was computed as shared unique clonotypes divided by the size of the smaller repertoire. RTK rarefaction, the Chao1 estimator, and Recon v2.1 estimates of unobserved clonotypes were used to assess repertoire richness. Generation probabilities for all TCRbeta clonotypes obtained by the gDNA method from a handful of donors were computed using OLGA. In its TCRdb copy, this immuneACCESS table keeps in-frame sequences only and misses some clones. Where compared with another copy, unresolved V genes explain less than half of these, and the others have no known cause. The V and J calls and clone size come from that table; D and trimming were worked out from the DNA. The sample table contains around 2.1 million clones; only one count was recorded for around 93% of them. Clones ranked in the top ten supply under 2% of the sample.

On this clone: Which antigen it targets is not known. No base quality information exists; no much larger clone differs at one position.

Points the paper makes about the study in general: Sampling was restricted to blood, and TCR repertoires in tissues likely differ from the TCR repertoires found in blood. When a few donors were compared, the shared fraction of clonotypes was 5% to 6.5% for naive CD4, roughly 3.4% for naive CD8, 2% to 2.5% for memory CD4, and about 0.36% for memory CD8. Larger estimated clonotype richness was generally found for naive subsets than for memory subsets. Pairwise subsampling led to the expectation that sequencing depth would affect the degree of clonotype sharing among donors. Higher generation probabilities were observed for clonotypes shared by all four sorted-subset donors than for non-shared clonotypes. The genetic and exposure-history diversity represented was limited by the small number of donors. Incomplete sequencing was indicated by rarefaction of sorted-subset datasets, despite the large sequencing depth.

Sequencing used naive CD8+ T cells from PBMCs. The cell subset or site label here, explained by the study, means: CD45RA+CCR7+. The chain couples TRBV7-9 to TRBJ2-1; the D gene is possibly TRBD2, with 6 bases matching. The sequence derives from a man younger than 30 in good health. Some clones in this sample may be carry-over from other donors' samples. The CDR3: CASSALEGFFNEQFF. In nucleotides, the sequence is TGTGCCAGCAGCGCCCTGGAGGGGTTCTTTAATGAGCAGTTCTTC. Supplemented by the reference TRBV7-9 and TRBJ2-1 proteins around the CDR3, the complete variable domain is DTGVSQNPRHKITKRGQNVTFRCDPISEHNRLYWYRQTLGQGPEFLTYFQNEAQLEKSRLLSDRFSAERPKGSFSTLEIQRTEQGDSAMYLCASSALEGFFNEQFFGPGTRLTVL.